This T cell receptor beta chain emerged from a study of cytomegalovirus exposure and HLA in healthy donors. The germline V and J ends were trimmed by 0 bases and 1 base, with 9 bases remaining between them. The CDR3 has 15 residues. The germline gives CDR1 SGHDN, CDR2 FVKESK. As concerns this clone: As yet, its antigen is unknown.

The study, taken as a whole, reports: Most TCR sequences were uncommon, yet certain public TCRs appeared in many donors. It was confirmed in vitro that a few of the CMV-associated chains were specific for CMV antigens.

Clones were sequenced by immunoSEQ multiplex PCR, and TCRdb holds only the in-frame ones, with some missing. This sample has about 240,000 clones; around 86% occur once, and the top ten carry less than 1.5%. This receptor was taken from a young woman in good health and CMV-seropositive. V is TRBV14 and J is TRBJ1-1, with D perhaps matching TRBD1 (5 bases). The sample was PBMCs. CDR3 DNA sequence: TGTGCCAGCAGCCAAGATGGGGCGCCGAACACTGAAGCTTTCTTT. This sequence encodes CASSQDGAPNTEAFF.